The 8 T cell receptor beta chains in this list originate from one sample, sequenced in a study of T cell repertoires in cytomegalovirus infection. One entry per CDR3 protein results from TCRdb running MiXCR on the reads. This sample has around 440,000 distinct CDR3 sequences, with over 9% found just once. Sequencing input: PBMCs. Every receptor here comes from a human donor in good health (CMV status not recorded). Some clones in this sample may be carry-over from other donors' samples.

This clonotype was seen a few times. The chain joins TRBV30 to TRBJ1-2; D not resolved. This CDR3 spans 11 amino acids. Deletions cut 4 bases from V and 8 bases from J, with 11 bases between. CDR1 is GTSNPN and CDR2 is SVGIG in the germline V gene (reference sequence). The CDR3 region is CAWIEHQGYTF. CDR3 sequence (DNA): TGTGCCTGGATCGAACATCAGGGCTACACCTTC.

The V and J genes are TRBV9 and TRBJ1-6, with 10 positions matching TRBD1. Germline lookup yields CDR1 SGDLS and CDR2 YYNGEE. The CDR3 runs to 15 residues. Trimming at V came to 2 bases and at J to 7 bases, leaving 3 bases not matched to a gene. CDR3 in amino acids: CASSVGGQGNSPLHF. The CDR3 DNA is TGTGCCAGCAGCGTCGGGGGACAGGGGAATTCACCCCTCCACTTT. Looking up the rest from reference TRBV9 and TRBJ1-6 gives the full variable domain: DSGVTQTPKHLITATGQRVTLRCSPRSGDLSVYWYQQSLDQGLQFLIQYYNGEERAKGNILERFSAQQFPDLHSELNLSSLELGDSALYFCASSVGGQGNSPLHFGNGTRLTVT.

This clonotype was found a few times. The CDR3 DNA sequence: TGCAGTGCGTCCAGGTCCGGGGAGACCCAGTACTTC. Protein sequence: CSASRSGETQYF. J is TRBJ2-5 and V is TRBV20-1; D not certain. The germline gives CDR1 DFQATT, CDR2 SNEGSKA (reference sequence). Trimming removed 6 bases from V and 5 bases from J, with 13 bases in between. The CDR3 has 12 residues.

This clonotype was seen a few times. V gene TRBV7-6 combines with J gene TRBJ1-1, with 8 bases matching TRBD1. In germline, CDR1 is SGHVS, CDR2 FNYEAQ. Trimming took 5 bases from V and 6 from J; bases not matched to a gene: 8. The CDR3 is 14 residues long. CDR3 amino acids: CASSRVQGAAEAFF. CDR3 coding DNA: TGTGCCAGCAGCCGAGTCCAGGGGGCGGCTGAAGCTTTCTTT.

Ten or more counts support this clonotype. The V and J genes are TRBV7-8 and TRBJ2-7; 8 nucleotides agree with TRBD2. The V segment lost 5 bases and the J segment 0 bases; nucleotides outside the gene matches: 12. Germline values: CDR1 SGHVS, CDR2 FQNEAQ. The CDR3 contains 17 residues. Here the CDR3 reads CASSPGPGSGDSYEQYF. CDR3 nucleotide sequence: TGTGCCAGCAGCCCCGGCCCGGGTAGCGGGGACTCCTACGAGCAGTACTTC.

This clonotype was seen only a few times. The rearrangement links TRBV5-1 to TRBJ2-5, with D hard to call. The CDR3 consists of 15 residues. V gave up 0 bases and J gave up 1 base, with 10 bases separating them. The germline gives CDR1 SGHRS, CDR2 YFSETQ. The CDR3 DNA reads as TGCGCCAGCAGCTTGGCAGCAGCGCCCCAAGAGACCCAGTACTTC. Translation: CASSLAAAPQETQYF.

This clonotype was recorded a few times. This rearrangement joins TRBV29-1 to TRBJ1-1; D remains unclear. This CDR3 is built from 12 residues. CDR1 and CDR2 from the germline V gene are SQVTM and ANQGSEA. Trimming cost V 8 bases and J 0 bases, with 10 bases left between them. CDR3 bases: TGCAGCCAGACGGTCATGAACACTGAAGCTTTCTTT. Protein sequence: CSQTVMNTEAFF.

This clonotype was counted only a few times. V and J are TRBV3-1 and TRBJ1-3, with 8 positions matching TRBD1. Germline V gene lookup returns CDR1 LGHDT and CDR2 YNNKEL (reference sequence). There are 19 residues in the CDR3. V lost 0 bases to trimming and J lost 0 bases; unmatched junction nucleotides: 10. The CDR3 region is CASSQDLLSGGTSGNTIYF. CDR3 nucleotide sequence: TGTGCCAGCAGCCAAGATCTGTTGTCAGGGGGCACCTCTGGAAACACCATATATTTT.